The clone carrying this T cell receptor (beta chain) was observed many times. As yet, its antigen is unknown. RNA transcripts provided the source from which TCR beta CDR3 regions were amplified. TCR CDR3 underwent first-round RT-PCR with the HTBI primer set. MiXCR, applied by TCRdb to the multiplex PCR reads, yields one record per CDR3 protein. The sample yields roughly 360,000 distinct CDR3 sequences, about 14% seen once. The sample comes from a study of T cells in Graves' hyperthyroidism and ophthalmopathy. On the study more broadly: Peripheral blood sampling occurred at initial diagnosis, before any treatment. Study-wide results and caveats: Model predictions of ophthalmopathy came a median approximately 6.5 months before onset.

This receptor was taken from a man aged 30-40 years with Graves' hyperthyroidism that later progressed to Graves' ophthalmopathy. What was sequenced was blood.

The CDR3 protein is CSAPRSGGLSYEQYF. The CDR3 bases are TGCAGTGCCCCTCGTAGCGGGGGCCTATCCTACGAGCAGTACTTC. The chain joins TRBV20-1 to TRBJ2-7, with TRBD2 matching over 9 bases. The CDR3 length is 15 residues. The germline gives CDR1 DFQATT, CDR2 SNEGSKA (reference sequence). J gave up 1 base and V 6 bases, and 10 bases lay outside the gene matches.